This T cell receptor beta chain originates from a study of shared T cell receptors in the human thymus. The CDR3 length is 15 residues. Germline loops: CDR1 MNHEY, CDR2 SMNVEV (reference sequence). The J segment lost 4 bases and the V segment lost 6 bases, leaving 7 bases of the junction unmatched. Repertoires were generated with immunoSEQ multiplex PCR, while TCRdb's copy carries only in-frame clones and drops some. The sample lists 500,000 to 550,000 clones; around 78% were seen once. These sequences were also reported in another study, on human thymus T cells. This second study says: Resections from corrective heart surgery provided thymus tissue.

The origin of this receptor is a boy younger than two with a congenital heart defect. Material for sequencing was thymocytes. This chain connects TRBV27 to TRBJ2-5, with 11 bases matching TRBD2. The CDR3 DNA sequence: TGTGCCAGCAGCCTTGGGCTAGCGGGAGGAGAGACCCAGTACTTC. This gives the protein CASSLGLAGGETQYF.